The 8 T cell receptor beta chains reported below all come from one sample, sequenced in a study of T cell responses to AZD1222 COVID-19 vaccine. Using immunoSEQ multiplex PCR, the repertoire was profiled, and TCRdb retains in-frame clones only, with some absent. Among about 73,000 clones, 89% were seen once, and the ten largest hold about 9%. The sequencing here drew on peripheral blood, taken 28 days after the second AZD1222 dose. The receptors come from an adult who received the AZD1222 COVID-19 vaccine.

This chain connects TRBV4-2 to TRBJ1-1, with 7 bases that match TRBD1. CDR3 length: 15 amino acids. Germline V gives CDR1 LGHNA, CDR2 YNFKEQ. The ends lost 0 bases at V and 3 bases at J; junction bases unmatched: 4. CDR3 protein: CASSQDTGVDTEAFF. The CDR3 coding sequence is TGTGCCAGCAGCCAAGATACAGGGGTGGACACTGAAGCTTTCTTT.

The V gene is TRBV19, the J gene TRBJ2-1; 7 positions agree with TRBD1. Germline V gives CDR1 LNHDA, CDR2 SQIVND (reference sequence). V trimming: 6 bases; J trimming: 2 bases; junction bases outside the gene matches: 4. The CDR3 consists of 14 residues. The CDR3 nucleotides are TGTGCCAGTAGGATGGACAGGACCTACAATGAGCAGTTCTTC. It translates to CASRMDRTYNEQFF.

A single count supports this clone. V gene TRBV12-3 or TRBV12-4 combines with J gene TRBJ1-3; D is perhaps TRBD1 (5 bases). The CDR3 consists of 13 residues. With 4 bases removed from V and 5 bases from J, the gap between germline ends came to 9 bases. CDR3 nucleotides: TGTGCCAGCAGTTCAGGGTCGAGAAACACCATATATTTT. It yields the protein CASSSGSRNTIYF.

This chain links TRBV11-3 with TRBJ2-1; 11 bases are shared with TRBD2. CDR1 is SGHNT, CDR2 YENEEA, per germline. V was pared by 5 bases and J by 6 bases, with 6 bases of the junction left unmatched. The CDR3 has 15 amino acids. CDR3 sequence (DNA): TGTGCCAGCAGCCATAGCGGGAGGGCCTCCAATGAGCAGTTCTTC. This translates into CASSHSGRASNEQFF.

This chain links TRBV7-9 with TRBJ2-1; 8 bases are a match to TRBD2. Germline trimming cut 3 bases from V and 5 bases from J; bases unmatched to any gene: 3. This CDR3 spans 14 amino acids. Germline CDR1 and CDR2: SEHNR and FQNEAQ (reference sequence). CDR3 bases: TGTGCCAGCAGCTTCGTAGCGGGAAACAATGAGCAGTTCTTC. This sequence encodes CASSFVAGNNEQFF.

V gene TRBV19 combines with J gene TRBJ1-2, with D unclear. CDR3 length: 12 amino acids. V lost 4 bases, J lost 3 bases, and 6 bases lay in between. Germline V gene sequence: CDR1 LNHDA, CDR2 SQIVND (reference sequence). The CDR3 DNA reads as TGTGCCAGTAGTAGAGGAGACTATGGCTACACCTTC. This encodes CASSRGDYGYTF. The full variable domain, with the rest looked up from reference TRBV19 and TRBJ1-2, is DGGITQSPKYLFRKEGQNVTLSCEQNLNHDAMYWYRQDPGQGLRLIYYSQIVNDFQKGDIAEGYSVSREKKESFPLTVTSAQKNPTAFYLCASSRGDYGYTFGSGTRLTVV.

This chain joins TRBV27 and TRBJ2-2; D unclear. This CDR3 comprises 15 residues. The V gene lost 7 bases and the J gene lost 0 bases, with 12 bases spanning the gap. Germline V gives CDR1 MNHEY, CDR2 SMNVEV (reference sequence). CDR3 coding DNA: TGTGCCAGCACTCTTTTGCAGGCGAACACCGGGGAGCTGTTTTTT. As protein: CASTLLQANTGELFF.

CDR3 loop: CSARASIEQFF. DNA of the CDR3: TGCAGTGCTAGAGCGTCGATTGAGCAGTTCTTC. V and J are TRBV20-1 and TRBJ2-1; D is undetermined. Per germline, CDR1 DFQATT and CDR2 SNEGSKA (reference sequence). Trimming removed 1 base from V and 9 bases from J, with 7 bases in between. CDR3 length equals 11 residues.